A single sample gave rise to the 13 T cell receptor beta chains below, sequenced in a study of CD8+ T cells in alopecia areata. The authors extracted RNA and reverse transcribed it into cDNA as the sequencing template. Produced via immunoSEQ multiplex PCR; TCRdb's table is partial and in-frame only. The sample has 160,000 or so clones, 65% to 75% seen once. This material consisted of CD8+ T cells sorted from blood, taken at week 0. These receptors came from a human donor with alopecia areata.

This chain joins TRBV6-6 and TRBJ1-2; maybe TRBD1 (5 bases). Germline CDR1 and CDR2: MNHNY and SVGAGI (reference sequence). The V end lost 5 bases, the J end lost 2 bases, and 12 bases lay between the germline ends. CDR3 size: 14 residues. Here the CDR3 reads CASSDSGGNYGYTF. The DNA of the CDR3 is TGTGCCAGCAGTGACAGCGGAGGGAACTATGGCTACACCTTC.

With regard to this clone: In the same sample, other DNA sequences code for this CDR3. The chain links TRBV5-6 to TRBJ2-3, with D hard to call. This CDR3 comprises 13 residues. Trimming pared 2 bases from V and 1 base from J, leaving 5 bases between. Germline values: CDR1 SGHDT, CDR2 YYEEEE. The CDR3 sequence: CASSFGGTDTQYF. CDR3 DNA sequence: TGTGCCAGCAGCTTCGGCGGCACAGATACGCAGTATTTT.

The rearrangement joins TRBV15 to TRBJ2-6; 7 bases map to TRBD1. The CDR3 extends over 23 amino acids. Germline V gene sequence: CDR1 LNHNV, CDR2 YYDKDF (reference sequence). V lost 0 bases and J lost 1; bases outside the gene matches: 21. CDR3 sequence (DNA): TGTGCCACCAGCAGAGATCACAATCGCCGGGACAGCAAGATTTCTTCTGGGGCCAACGTCCTGACTTTC. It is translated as CATSRDHNRRDSKISSGANVLTF.

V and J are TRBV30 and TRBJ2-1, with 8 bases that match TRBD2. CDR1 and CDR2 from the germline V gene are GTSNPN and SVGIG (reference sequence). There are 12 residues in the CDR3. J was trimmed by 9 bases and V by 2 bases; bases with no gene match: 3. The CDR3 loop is CAWSRGGVEQFF. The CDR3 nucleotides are TGTGCCTGGAGTCGGGGGGGCGTTGAGCAGTTCTTC. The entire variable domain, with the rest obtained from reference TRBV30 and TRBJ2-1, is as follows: SQTIHQWPATLVQPVGSPLSLECTVEGTSNPNLYWYRQAAGRGLQLLFYSVGIGQISSEVPQNLSASRPQDRQFILSSKKLLLSDSGFYLCAWSRGGVEQFFGPGTRLTVL.

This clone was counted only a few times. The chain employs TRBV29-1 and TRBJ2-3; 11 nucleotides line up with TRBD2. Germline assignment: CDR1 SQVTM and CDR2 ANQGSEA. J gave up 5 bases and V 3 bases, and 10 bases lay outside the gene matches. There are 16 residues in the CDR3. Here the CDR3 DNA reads TGCAGCGTTGACGGTATACTAGCGGGGGATGAAGATACGCAGTATTTT. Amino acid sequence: CSVDGILAGDEDTQYF.

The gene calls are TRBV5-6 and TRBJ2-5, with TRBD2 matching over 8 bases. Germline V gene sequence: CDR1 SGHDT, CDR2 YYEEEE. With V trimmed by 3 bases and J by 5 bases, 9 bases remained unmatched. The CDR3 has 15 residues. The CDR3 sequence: CASSWAGLAGETQYF. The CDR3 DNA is TGTGCCAGCAGCTGGGCCGGACTAGCCGGGGAGACCCAGTACTTC.

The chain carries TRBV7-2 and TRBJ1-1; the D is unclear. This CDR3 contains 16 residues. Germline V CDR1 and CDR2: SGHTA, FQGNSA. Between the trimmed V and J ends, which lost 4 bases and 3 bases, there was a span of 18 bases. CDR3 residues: CASSSLQLRLDTEAFF. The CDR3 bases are TGTGCCAGCAGCTCGCTCCAACTGAGACTGGACACTGAAGCTTTCTTT.

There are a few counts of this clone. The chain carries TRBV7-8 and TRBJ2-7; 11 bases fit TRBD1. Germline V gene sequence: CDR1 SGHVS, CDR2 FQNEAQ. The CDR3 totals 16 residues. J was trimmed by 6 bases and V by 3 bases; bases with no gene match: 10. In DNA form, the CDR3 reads TGTGCCAGCAGCTTTAAGCGGACAGGGGGCTTCGGCGAGCAGTACTTC. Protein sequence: CASSFKRTGGFGEQYF.

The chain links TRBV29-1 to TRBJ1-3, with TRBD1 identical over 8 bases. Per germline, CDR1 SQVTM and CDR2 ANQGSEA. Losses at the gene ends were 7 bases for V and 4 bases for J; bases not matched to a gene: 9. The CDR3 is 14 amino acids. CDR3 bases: TGCAGCGGTCAGGGGGCGGCGGACGGAAACACCATATATTTT. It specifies CSGQGAADGNTIYF.

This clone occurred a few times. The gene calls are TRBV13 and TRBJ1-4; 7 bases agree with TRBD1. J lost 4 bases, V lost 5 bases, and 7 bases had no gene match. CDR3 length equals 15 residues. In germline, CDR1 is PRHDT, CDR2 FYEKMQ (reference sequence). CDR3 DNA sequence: TGTGCCAGCAGCCTCCGACAGGGACATAATGAAAAACTGTTTTTT. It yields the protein CASSLRQGHNEKLFF.

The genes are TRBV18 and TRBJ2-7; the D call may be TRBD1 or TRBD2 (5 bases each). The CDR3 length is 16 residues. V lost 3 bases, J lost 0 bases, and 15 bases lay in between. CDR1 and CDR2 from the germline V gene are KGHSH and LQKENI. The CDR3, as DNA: TGTGCCAGCTCACCTTACCGGGACCCAAGCTCCTACGAGCAGTACTTC. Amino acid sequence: CASSPYRDPSSYEQYF.

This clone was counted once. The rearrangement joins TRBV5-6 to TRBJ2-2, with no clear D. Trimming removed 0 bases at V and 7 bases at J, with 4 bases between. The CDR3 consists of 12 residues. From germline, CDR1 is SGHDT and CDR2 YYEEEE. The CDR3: CASSLGIGELFF. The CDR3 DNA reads TGTGCCAGCAGCTTGGGGATCGGGGAGCTGTTTTTT. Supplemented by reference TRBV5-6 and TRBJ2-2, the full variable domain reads DAGVTQSPTHLIKTRGQQVTLRCSPKSGHDTVSWYQQALGQGPQFIFQYYEEEERQRGNFPDRFSGHQFPNYSSELNVNALLLGDSALYLCASSLGIGELFFGEGSRLTVL.

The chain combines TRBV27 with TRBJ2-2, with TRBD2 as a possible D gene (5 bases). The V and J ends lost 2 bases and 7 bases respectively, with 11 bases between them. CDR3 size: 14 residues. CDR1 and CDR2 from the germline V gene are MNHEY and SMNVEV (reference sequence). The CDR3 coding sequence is TGTGCCAGCAGTTTAGGGTCGGGGATCGGGGAGCTGTTTTTT. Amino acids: CASSLGSGIGELFF.